Listed below are T cell receptor beta chains from one sample, sequenced in a study of T cell responses to AZD1222 COVID-19 vaccine. Using immunoSEQ multiplex PCR, the repertoire was profiled, and TCRdb retains in-frame clones only, with some absent. The sample shows 150,000 to 200,000 clones, 80% to 95% of them seen only once. The sample here was peripheral blood, taken on day 0 of AZD1222 vaccination. The receptors stem from an adult in good health. CDR3s include the opening cysteine and the closing phenylalanine or tryptophan. The order of the fields is clone size, D gene, J gene, V gene, CDR3 length, CDR3 DNA, CDR3 protein. D genes are given only for firm matches. Clone size is shown for a subset of rows, as once, few, many or a class of expanded clone.

clone_size: many
d_call: TRBD2
j_call: TRBJ2-1
v_call: TRBV4-3
cdr3_length: 15
cdr3_nt: TGCGCCAGCAGCCAGGGCGGGAGCTCCTACAATGAGCAGTTCTTC
cdr3_aa: CASSQGGSSYNEQFF

clone_size: .
d_call: .
j_call: TRBJ2-5
v_call: TRBV6-6
cdr3_length: 16
cdr3_nt: TGTGCCAGCAGTTACCCAAAGGCTGCCAACCAAGAGACCCAGTACTTC
cdr3_aa: CASSYPKAANQETQYF

clone_size: once
d_call: TRBD1
j_call: TRBJ2-7
v_call: TRBV20-1
cdr3_length: 13
cdr3_nt: TGCAGTGCTAGTGACAGGGTCTCCTACGAGCAGTACTTC
cdr3_aa: CSASDRVSYEQYF

clone_size: .
d_call: .
j_call: TRBJ2-7
v_call: TRBV6-5
cdr3_length: 13
cdr3_nt: TGTGCCAGCACCAAGGTGGCTACCTACGAGCAGTACTTC
cdr3_aa: CASTKVATYEQYF

clone_size: .
d_call: TRBD1
j_call: TRBJ1-2
v_call: TRBV29-1
cdr3_length: 13
cdr3_nt: TGCAGCGTTGAGGCAGGGGGTGACTATGGCTACACCTTC
cdr3_aa: CSVEAGGDYGYTF

clone_size: .
d_call: TRBD1
j_call: TRBJ1-5
v_call: TRBV7-2
cdr3_length: 15
cdr3_nt: TGTGCCAGCACCTCCGGGACAGGGTTGAGTCAGCCCCAGCATTTT
cdr3_aa: CASTSGTGLSQPQHF

clone_size: once
d_call: TRBD2
j_call: TRBJ2-1
v_call: TRBV19
cdr3_length: 13
cdr3_nt: TGTGCCAGTAGTATAACTAGCGGGCGCGAGCAGTTCTTC
cdr3_aa: CASSITSGREQFF

clone_size: .
d_call: TRBD2
j_call: TRBJ2-7
v_call: TRBV5-5
cdr3_length: 15
cdr3_nt: TGTGCCAGCAGCTTGTGGGGGAGGGCCGGCGACGAGCAGTACTTC
cdr3_aa: CASSLWGRAGDEQYF

clone_size: few
d_call: TRBD1
j_call: TRBJ1-1
v_call: TRBV7-9
cdr3_length: 13
cdr3_nt: TGTGCCAGCAGGACAGGGGTGGGCACTGAAGCTTTCTTT
cdr3_aa: CASRTGVGTEAFF

clone_size: .
d_call: .
j_call: TRBJ1-4
v_call: TRBV11-2
cdr3_length: 15
cdr3_nt: TGTGCCAGCAGCTTAGTCCGGCAGGGGTCCGAAAAACTGTTTTTT
cdr3_aa: CASSLVRQGSEKLFF

clone_size: .
d_call: .
j_call: TRBJ2-5
v_call: TRBV5-1
cdr3_length: 14
cdr3_nt: TGCGCCAGCAGCTTGGGCAGGGGTTGGGAGACCCAGTACTTC
cdr3_aa: CASSLGRGWETQYF

clone_size: .
d_call: TRBD1
j_call: TRBJ1-1
v_call: TRBV3-1/TRBV3-2
cdr3_length: 15
cdr3_nt: TGTGCCAGCAGTCGAAATCCGGGACAGGGGGCTGAAGCTTTCTTT
cdr3_aa: CASSRNPGQGAEAFF

clone_size: .
d_call: .
j_call: TRBJ2-5
v_call: TRBV15
cdr3_length: 17
cdr3_nt: TGTGCCACCAGCAGAGCCCGAACCACGGGAGCGGGAGAGACCCAGTACTTC
cdr3_aa: CATSRARTTGAGETQYF

clone_size: .
d_call: .
j_call: TRBJ1-1
v_call: TRBV6-1
cdr3_length: 13
cdr3_nt: TGTGCCAGCAGTGAAGGTGTATCCACTGAAGCTTTCTTT
cdr3_aa: CASSEGVSTEAFF

clone_size: once
d_call: TRBD2
j_call: TRBJ2-2
v_call: TRBV4-1
cdr3_length: 18
cdr3_nt: TGCGCCAGCAGCCCGCGAGGGCTAGCGGGGGTCGGGACCGGGGAGCTGTTTTTT
cdr3_aa: CASSPRGLAGVGTGELFF

clone_size: .
d_call: TRBD1
j_call: TRBJ1-1
v_call: TRBV28
cdr3_length: 17
cdr3_nt: TGTGCCAGCAGTTTATCCTTCTCGACAGGGCTGGGCACTGAAGCTTTCTTT
cdr3_aa: CASSLSFSTGLGTEAFF

clone_size: .
d_call: TRBD1
j_call: TRBJ2-1
v_call: TRBV13
cdr3_length: 14
cdr3_nt: TGTGCCAGCAGCTTAGGACAGGGGCGCAATGAGCAGTTCTTC
cdr3_aa: CASSLGQGRNEQFF

clone_size: .
d_call: TRBD1
j_call: TRBJ1-2
v_call: TRBV7-8
cdr3_length: 15
cdr3_nt: TGTGCCAGCAGCGGACCGACAGGGGGCGCCGGGGGCTACACCTTC
cdr3_aa: CASSGPTGGAGGYTF

clone_size: .
d_call: .
j_call: TRBJ2-3
v_call: TRBV21-1
cdr3_length: 16
cdr3_nt: TGTGCCAGCCTGGAGAGGACACCCACTAGCACAGATACGCAGTATTTT
cdr3_aa: CASLERTPTSTDTQYF

clone_size: .
d_call: .
j_call: TRBJ1-6
v_call: TRBV27
cdr3_length: 18
cdr3_nt: TGTGCCAGCAGTGGATCTACGGAGGGGGTACGGCGAAATTCACCCCTCCACTTT
cdr3_aa: CASSGSTEGVRRNSPLHF

clone_size: .
d_call: .
j_call: TRBJ2-1
v_call: TRBV11-3
cdr3_length: 15
cdr3_nt: TGTGCCAGCAGCTTAGATTCAGGAGCCCGAAATGAGCAGTTCTTC
cdr3_aa: CASSLDSGARNEQFF

clone_size: .
d_call: .
j_call: TRBJ1-6
v_call: TRBV28
cdr3_length: 16
cdr3_nt: TGTGCCAGCACTAAGGGAGGGTTGGGATATAATTCACCCCTCCACTTT
cdr3_aa: CASTKGGLGYNSPLHF

clone_size: .
d_call: TRBD1
j_call: TRBJ2-1
v_call: TRBV18
cdr3_length: 15
cdr3_nt: TGTGCCAGCTCACCACTCCAGGGGGCAGGCAATGAGCAGTTCTTC
cdr3_aa: CASSPLQGAGNEQFF

clone_size: .
d_call: .
j_call: TRBJ1-1
v_call: TRBV6-5
cdr3_length: 13
cdr3_nt: TGTGCCAGCAGTATTGGCAGGCGAACCGAAGCTTTCTTT
cdr3_aa: CASSIGRRTEAFF

clone_size: .
d_call: .
j_call: TRBJ1-2
v_call: TRBV19
cdr3_length: 15
cdr3_nt: TGTGCCAGTAGTAGGGAGACACCTCCGTCGTACGGCTACACCTTC
cdr3_aa: CASSRETPPSYGYTF

clone_size: .
d_call: TRBD2
j_call: TRBJ2-3
v_call: TRBV7-9
cdr3_length: 17
cdr3_nt: TGTGCCAGCAGAACTATCGCGGGGGGGCCTTGGACAGATACGCAGTATTTT
cdr3_aa: CASRTIAGGPWTDTQYF

clone_size: .
d_call: TRBD1
j_call: TRBJ2-2
v_call: TRBV27
cdr3_length: 15
cdr3_nt: TGTGCCAGCACCTGGGACAGGGGTGACACCGGGGAGCTGTTTTTT
cdr3_aa: CASTWDRGDTGELFF

clone_size: .
d_call: .
j_call: TRBJ1-1
v_call: TRBV27
cdr3_length: 13
cdr3_nt: TGTGCCAGCAGTTTCATAGGGAGCACTGAAGCTTTCTTT
cdr3_aa: CASSFIGSTEAFF

clone_size: .
d_call: TRBD1
j_call: TRBJ1-2
v_call: TRBV25-1
cdr3_length: 16
cdr3_nt: TGTGCCAGCAGTGGGGCGGTCGGGACAGCAGAATATGGCTACACCTTC
cdr3_aa: CASSGAVGTAEYGYTF

clone_size: .
d_call: TRBD1
j_call: TRBJ1-1
v_call: TRBV27
cdr3_length: 14
cdr3_nt: TGTGCCAGCAGTGCTATCGACAGGGTCACTGAAGCTTTCTTT
cdr3_aa: CASSAIDRVTEAFF

clone_size: .
d_call: .
j_call: TRBJ2-7
v_call: TRBV10-2
cdr3_length: 13
cdr3_nt: TGCGCCAGCAGTGCCCTAGGAAGCTACGAGCAGTACTTC
cdr3_aa: CASSALGSYEQYF

clone_size: .
d_call: .
j_call: TRBJ1-1
v_call: TRBV2
cdr3_length: 12
cdr3_nt: TGTGCCAGCAGTGATGGGCAGGACGAAGCTTTCTTT
cdr3_aa: CASSDGQDEAFF

clone_size: .
d_call: .
j_call: TRBJ1-2
v_call: TRBV19
cdr3_length: 11
cdr3_nt: TGTGCCAGTAGCGCCCCAGACGGCTACACCTTC
cdr3_aa: CASSAPDGYTF

clone_size: once
d_call: TRBD1
j_call: TRBJ1-1
v_call: TRBV5-8
cdr3_length: 13
cdr3_nt: TGTGCCAGCAGCTTCCAGGGGGCAACTGAAGCTTTCTTT
cdr3_aa: CASSFQGATEAFF

clone_size: .
d_call: .
j_call: TRBJ1-5
v_call: TRBV5-1
cdr3_length: 13
cdr3_nt: TGCGCCAGCAGCTTGGGGGACGGGAATCTCAAGCATTTT
cdr3_aa: CASSLGDGNLKHF

clone_size: .
d_call: .
j_call: TRBJ2-6
v_call: TRBV28
cdr3_length: 18
cdr3_nt: TGTGCCAGCAGTTCGACGAGCATGGACCGCTTTGGGGCCAACGTCCTGACTTTC
cdr3_aa: CASSSTSMDRFGANVLTF

clone_size: .
d_call: TRBD2
j_call: TRBJ2-3
v_call: TRBV19
cdr3_length: 17
cdr3_nt: TGTGCCAGTAGTATAATCTGGACTAGCGGTCGGACAGATACGCAGTATTTT
cdr3_aa: CASSIIWTSGRTDTQYF

clone_size: .
d_call: TRBD2
j_call: TRBJ2-7
v_call: TRBV10-2
cdr3_length: 15
cdr3_nt: TGCGCCAGCAGTGAGTCAGTGGGACTAGGCTACGAGCAGTACTTC
cdr3_aa: CASSESVGLGYEQYF

clone_size: once
d_call: .
j_call: TRBJ1-2
v_call: TRBV30
cdr3_length: 13
cdr3_nt: TGTGCCTGGAGTGTACGGAGAATCGGTGGCTACACCTTC
cdr3_aa: CAWSVRRIGGYTF

clone_size: .
d_call: .
j_call: TRBJ1-2
v_call: TRBV9
cdr3_length: 13
cdr3_nt: TGTGCCAGCAGCGTAGGAGACAATGCGGGCTACACCTTC
cdr3_aa: CASSVGDNAGYTF

clone_size: .
d_call: .
j_call: TRBJ1-4
v_call: TRBV5-1
cdr3_length: 16
cdr3_nt: TGCGCCAGCAGCCCACTGTTACAGGGAACAAATGAAAAACTGTTTTTT
cdr3_aa: CASSPLLQGTNEKLFF

clone_size: .
d_call: .
j_call: TRBJ1-1
v_call: TRBV5-8
cdr3_length: 14
cdr3_nt: TGTGCCAGCAACCCAGGGCCCCCGGGGGCTGAAGCTTTCTTT
cdr3_aa: CASNPGPPGAEAFF

clone_size: .
d_call: .
j_call: TRBJ1-1
v_call: TRBV7-2
cdr3_length: 15
cdr3_nt: TGTGCCAGCAGCCAATGGGTGGGCATGAACACTGAAGCTTTCTTT
cdr3_aa: CASSQWVGMNTEAFF

clone_size: .
d_call: .
j_call: TRBJ2-3
v_call: TRBV13
cdr3_length: 13
cdr3_nt: TGTGCCAGCAGCTTAGGGGGGAGAGATACGCAGTATTTT
cdr3_aa: CASSLGGRDTQYF

clone_size: .
d_call: .
j_call: TRBJ1-1
v_call: TRBV6-6
cdr3_length: 15
cdr3_nt: TGTGCCAGCAGTGGTGGCATAGCCGTAAACACTGAAGCTTTCTTT
cdr3_aa: CASSGGIAVNTEAFF

clone_size: .
d_call: TRBD2
j_call: TRBJ2-3
v_call: TRBV30
cdr3_length: 11
cdr3_nt: TGTGCCTGGAGCCTACTAGCGGCGCAGTATTTT
cdr3_aa: CAWSLLAAQYF

clone_size: once
d_call: .
j_call: TRBJ2-7
v_call: TRBV10-3
cdr3_length: 16
cdr3_nt: TGTGCCATCAGTGACTTTGTAGGAGATAGCTCCTACGAGCAGTACTTC
cdr3_aa: CAISDFVGDSSYEQYF

clone_size: .
d_call: TRBD2
j_call: TRBJ2-3
v_call: TRBV5-4
cdr3_length: 17
cdr3_nt: TGTGCCAGCAGCTTGGCACGACTAGCGGGGGGCACAGATACGCAGTATTTT
cdr3_aa: CASSLARLAGGTDTQYF

clone_size: few
d_call: .
j_call: TRBJ1-2
v_call: TRBV6-5
cdr3_length: 13
cdr3_nt: TGTGCCAGCAGTTACTCGGGGTACTATGGCTACACCTTC
cdr3_aa: CASSYSGYYGYTF

clone_size: few
d_call: .
j_call: TRBJ1-1
v_call: TRBV6-5
cdr3_length: 11
cdr3_nt: TGTGCCAGTAACGGGGACACTGAAGCTTTCTTT
cdr3_aa: CASNGDTEAFF

clone_size: few
d_call: .
j_call: TRBJ1-4
v_call: TRBV14
cdr3_length: 13
cdr3_nt: TGTGCCAGCAGCCAAGTCGCCCTGGAAAAACTGTTTTTT
cdr3_aa: CASSQVALEKLFF